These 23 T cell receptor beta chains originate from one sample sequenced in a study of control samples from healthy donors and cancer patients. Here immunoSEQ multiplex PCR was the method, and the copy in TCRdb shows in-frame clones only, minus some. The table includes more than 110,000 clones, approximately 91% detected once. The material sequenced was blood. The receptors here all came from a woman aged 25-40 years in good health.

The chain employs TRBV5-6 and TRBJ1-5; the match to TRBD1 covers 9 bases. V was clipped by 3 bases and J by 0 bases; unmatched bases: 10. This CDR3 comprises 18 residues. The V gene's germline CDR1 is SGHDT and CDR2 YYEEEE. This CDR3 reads CASSSRTGVDYSNQPQHF. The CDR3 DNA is TGTGCCAGCAGCTCAAGGACAGGGGTGGATTATAGCAATCAGCCCCAGCATTTT.

CDR3 residues: CASSAYLGPANEKLFF. CDR3 nucleotide sequence: TGTGCCAGTAGCGCTTACCTAGGCCCGGCGAATGAAAAACTGTTTTTT. The V and J genes are TRBV19 and TRBJ1-4; no definite D call. Deletions cut 6 bases from V and 5 bases from J, with 19 bases between. The CDR3 covers 16 residues. From germline, CDR1 is LNHDA and CDR2 SQIVND (reference sequence).

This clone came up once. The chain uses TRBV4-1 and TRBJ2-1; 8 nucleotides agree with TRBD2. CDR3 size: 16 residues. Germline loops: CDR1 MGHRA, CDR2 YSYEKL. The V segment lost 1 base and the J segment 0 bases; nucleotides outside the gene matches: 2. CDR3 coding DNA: TGCGCCAGCAGCCAAGCAAGCGGGGGCTCCTACAATGAGCAGTTCTTC. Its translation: CASSQASGGSYNEQFF.

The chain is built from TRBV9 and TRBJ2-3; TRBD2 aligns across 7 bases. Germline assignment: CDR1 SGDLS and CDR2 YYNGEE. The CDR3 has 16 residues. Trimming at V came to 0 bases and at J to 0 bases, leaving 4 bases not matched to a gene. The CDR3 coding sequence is TGTGCCAGCAGCGTAGTTTCCGGGGGGAGCACAGATACGCAGTATTTT. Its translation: CASSVVSGGSTDTQYF.

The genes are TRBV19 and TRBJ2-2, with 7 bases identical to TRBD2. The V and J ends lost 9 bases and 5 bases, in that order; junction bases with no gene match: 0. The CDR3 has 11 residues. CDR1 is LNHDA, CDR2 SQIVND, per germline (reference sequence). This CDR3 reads CASGRTGELFF. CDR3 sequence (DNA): TGTGCCAGCGGGAGGACCGGGGAGCTGTTTTTT.

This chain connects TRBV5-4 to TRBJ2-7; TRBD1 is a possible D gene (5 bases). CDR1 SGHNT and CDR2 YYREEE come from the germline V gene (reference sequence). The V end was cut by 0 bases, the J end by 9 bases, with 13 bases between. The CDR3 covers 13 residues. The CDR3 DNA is TGTGCCAGCAGCTTGGATCTCTATGGGGCGCAGTACTTC. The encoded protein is CASSLDLYGAQYF. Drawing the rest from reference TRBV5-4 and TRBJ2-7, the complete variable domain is ETGVTQSPTHLIKTRGQQVTLRCSSQSGHNTVSWYQQALGQGPQFIFQYYREEENGRGNFPPRFSGLQFPNYSSELNVNALELDDSALYLCASSLDLYGAQYFGPGTRLTVT.

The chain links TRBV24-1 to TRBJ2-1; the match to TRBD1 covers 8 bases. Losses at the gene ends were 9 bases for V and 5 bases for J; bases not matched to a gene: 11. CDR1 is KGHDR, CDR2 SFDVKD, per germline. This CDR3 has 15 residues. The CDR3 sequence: CATQRGGQGDNEQFF. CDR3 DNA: TGTGCCACCCAAAGGGGCGGACAGGGAGACAATGAGCAGTTCTTC.

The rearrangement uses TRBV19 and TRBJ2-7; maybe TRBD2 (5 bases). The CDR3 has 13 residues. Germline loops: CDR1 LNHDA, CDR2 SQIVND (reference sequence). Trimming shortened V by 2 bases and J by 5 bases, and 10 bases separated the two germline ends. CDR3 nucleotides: TGTGCCAGTAGTATAAGTCTCGGGGACGAGCAGTACTTC. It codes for CASSISLGDEQYF.

The CDR3 region has the DNA TGCGCCAGCAGCTTACAGACCGGGACCATCCCATCTGGAAACACCATATATTTT. It yields the protein CASSLQTGTIPSGNTIYF. The chain links TRBV5-1 to TRBJ1-3; TRBD1 is a possible D gene (5 bases). Germline CDR1 is SGHRS and CDR2 is YFSETQ. The CDR3 spans 18 residues. V was cut by 2 bases and J by 1 base, with 19 bases left in between.

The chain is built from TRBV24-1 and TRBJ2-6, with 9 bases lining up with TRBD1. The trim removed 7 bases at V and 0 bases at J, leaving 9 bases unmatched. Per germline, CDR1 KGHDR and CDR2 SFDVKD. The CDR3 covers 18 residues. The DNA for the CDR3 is TGTGCCACCAGGCCACAGGGGGCTAACAACTCTGGGGCCAACGTCCTGACTTTC. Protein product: CATRPQGANNSGANVLTF.

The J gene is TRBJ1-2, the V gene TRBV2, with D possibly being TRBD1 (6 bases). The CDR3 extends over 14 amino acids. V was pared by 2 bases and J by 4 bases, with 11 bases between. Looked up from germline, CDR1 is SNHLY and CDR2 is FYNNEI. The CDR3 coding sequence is TGTGCCAGCAGTGAATTCGGGGGCCCCTATGGCTACACCTTC. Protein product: CASSEFGGPYGYTF.

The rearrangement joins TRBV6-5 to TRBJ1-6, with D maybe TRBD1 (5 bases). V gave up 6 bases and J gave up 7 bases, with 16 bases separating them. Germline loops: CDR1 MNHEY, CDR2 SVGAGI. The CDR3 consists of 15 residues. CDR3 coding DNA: TGTGCCAGCAGCCGGGGTCGAGGGGCAAATTCACCCCTCCACTTT. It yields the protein CASSRGRGANSPLHF.

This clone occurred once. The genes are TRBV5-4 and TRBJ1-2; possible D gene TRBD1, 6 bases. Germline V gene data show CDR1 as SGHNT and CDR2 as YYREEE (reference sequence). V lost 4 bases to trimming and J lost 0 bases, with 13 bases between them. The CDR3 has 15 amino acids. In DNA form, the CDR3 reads TGTGCCAGCAGCACGTCAGGGGTAGCTAACTATGGCTACACCTTC. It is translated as CASSTSGVANYGYTF.

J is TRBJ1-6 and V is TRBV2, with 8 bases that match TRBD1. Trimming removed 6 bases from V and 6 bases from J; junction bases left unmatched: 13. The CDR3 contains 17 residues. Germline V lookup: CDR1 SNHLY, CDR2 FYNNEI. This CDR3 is CASRRTDRGSPNSPLHF. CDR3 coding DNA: TGTGCCAGCAGGAGGACCGACAGGGGAAGCCCTAATTCACCCCTCCACTTT.

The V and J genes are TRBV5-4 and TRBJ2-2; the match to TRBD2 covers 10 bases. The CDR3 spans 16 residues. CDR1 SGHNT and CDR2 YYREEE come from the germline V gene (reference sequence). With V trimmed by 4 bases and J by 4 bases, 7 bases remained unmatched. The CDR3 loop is CASSPGAGGLTGELFF. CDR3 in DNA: TGTGCCAGCAGCCCGGGAGCGGGAGGGCTCACCGGGGAGCTGTTTTTT.

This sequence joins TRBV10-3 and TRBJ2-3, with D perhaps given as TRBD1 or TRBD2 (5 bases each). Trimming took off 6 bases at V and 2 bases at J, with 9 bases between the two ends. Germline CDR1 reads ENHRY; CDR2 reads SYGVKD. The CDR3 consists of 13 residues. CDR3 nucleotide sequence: TGTGCCATCAGCGTGGGGGACACAGATACGCAGTATTTT. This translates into CAISVGDTDTQYF.

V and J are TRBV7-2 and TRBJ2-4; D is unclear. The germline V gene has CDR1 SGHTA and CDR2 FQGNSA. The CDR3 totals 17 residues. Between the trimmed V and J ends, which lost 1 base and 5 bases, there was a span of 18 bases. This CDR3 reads CASSLGGAAGRENIQYF. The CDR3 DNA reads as TGTGCCAGCAGCTTAGGAGGCGCTGCAGGTAGAGAAAACATTCAGTACTTC.

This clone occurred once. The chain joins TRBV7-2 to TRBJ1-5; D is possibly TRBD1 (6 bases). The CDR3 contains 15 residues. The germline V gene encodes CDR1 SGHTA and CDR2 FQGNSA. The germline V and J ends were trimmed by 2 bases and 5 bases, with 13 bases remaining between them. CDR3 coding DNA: TGTGCCAGCAGCTTATCCGGGACATTAGATCAGCCCCAGCATTTT. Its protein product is CASSLSGTLDQPQHF.

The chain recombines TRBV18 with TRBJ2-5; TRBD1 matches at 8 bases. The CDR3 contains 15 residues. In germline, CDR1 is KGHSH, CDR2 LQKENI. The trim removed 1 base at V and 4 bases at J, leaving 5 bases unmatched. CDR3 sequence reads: CASSPRDRSGETQYF. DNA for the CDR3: TGTGCCAGCTCACCACGGGACAGGTCGGGAGAGACCCAGTACTTC.

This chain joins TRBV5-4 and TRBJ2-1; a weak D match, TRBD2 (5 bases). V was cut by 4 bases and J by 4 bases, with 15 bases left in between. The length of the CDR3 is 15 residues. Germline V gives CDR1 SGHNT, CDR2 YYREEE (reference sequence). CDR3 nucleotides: TGTGCCAGCAGCCCGGGGATGGACGTTTACAATGAGCAGTTCTTC. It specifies CASSPGMDVYNEQFF.

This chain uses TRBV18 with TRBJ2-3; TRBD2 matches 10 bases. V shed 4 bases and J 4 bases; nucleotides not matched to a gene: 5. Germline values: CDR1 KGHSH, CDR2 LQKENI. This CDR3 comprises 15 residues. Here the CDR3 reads CASSHASGSPDTQYF. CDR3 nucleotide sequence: TGTGCCAGCTCACATGCTAGCGGGAGCCCAGATACGCAGTATTTT. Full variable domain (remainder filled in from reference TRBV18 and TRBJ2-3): NAGVMQNPRHLVRRRGQEARLRCSPMKGHSHVYWYRQLPEEGLKFMVYLQKENIIDESGMPKERFSAEFPKEGPSILRIQQVVRGDSAAYFCASSHASGSPDTQYFGPGTRLTVL.

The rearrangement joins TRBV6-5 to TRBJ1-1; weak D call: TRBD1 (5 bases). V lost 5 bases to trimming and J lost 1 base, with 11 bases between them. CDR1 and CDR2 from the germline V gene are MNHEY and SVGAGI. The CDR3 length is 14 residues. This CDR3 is CASSRGAQNTEAFF. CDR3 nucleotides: TGTGCCAGCAGTAGAGGGGCGCAGAACACTGAAGCTTTCTTT.

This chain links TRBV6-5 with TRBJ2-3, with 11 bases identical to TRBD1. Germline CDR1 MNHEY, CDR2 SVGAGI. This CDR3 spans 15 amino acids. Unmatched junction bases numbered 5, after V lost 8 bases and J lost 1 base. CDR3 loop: CASWDRGTGTDTQYF. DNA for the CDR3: TGTGCCAGCTGGGACAGGGGGACCGGCACAGATACGCAGTATTTT.